The 24 T cell receptor beta chains in this list originate from one sample, sequenced in a study of T cell repertoires and HLA-DP antigens. These receptors lack a known antigen. TCRdb's copy holds only in-frame clones and misses some; the assay was immunoSEQ multiplex PCR. This table has approximately 89,000 clones, roughly 86% appearing once. The sequencing input was CD4+ T cells from PBMCs. The receptors stem from a man aged 45-65 years in good health and CMV-seronegative.

This clone has only one observation. The chain uses TRBV28 and TRBJ2-7, with 7 bases that match TRBD1. Trimming at V came to 2 bases and at J to 6 bases, leaving 7 bases not matched to a gene. Germline CDR1 and CDR2: MDHEN and SYDVKM. The CDR3 sequence is 14 residues long. The CDR3 nucleotides read TGTGCCAGCAGTTTACTACAGGGGATGCGCGAGCAGTACTTC. Its translation is CASSLLQGMREQYF.

V and J are TRBV7-2 and TRBJ2-4; TRBD2 is a possible D gene (5 bases). The CDR3 spans 16 residues. Trimming stripped 5 bases from V and 4 bases from J, with 18 bases between. In germline, CDR1 is SGHTA, CDR2 FQGNSA. The CDR3, as DNA: TGTGCCAGCAGCCCCGCGAGTGGTAGCGCGAAAAACATTCAGTACTTC. This sequence encodes CASSPASGSAKNIQYF. Full variable domain (remainder filled in from reference TRBV7-2 and TRBJ2-4): GAGVSQSPSNKVTEKGKDVELRCDPISGHTALYWYRQSLGQGLEFLIYFQGNSAPDKSGLPSDRFSAERTGGSVSTLTIQRTQQEDSAVYLCASSPASGSAKNIQYFGAGTRLSVL.

This clone was counted a single time. This sequence joins TRBV7-2 and TRBJ1-1, with TRBD1 matching 8 bases. CDR1 SGHTA and CDR2 FQGNSA come from the germline V gene. The CDR3 has 16 residues. The ends lost 3 bases at V and 1 base at J; junction bases unmatched: 7. CDR3 DNA: TGTGCCAGCAGCTTGGCCGGGACAGGCACGAACACTGAAGCTTTCTTT. Amino acid sequence: CASSLAGTGTNTEAFF.

The chain employs TRBV5-1 and TRBJ1-1, with a tentative D call TRBD1 (6 bases). This CDR3 contains 15 residues. Germline values: CDR1 SGHRS, CDR2 YFSETQ. V lost 0 bases, J lost 1 base, and 10 bases lay in between. CDR3 amino acids: CASSLGGTTNTEAFF. The CDR3 DNA reads TGCGCCAGCAGCTTGGGCGGGACAACGAACACTGAAGCTTTCTTT. Together with reference TRBV5-1 and TRBJ1-1, the CDR3 gives the full variable domain: KAGVTQTPRYLIKTRGQQVTLSCSPISGHRSVSWYQQTPGQGLQFLFEYFSETQRNKGNFPGRFSGRQFSNSRSEMNVSTLELGDSALYLCASSLGGTTNTEAFFGQGTRLTVV.

The chain has TRBV5-1 and TRBJ2-7, with 11 bases lining up with TRBD1. V was pared by 2 bases and J by 0 bases, with 4 bases of the junction left unmatched. Per the germline V gene, CDR1 is SGHRS and CDR2 is YFSETQ. CDR3 length: 16 amino acids. CDR3 sequence reads: CASSFRDRGSSYEQYF. CDR3 DNA: TGCGCCAGCAGCTTCCGGGACAGGGGGTCCTCCTACGAGCAGTACTTC.

The genes are TRBV11-2 and TRBJ2-3; D gene unclear. Trimming left V 5 bases short and J 0 bases short, with 12 bases between. Germline-derived CDR1 and CDR2 are SGHAT and FQNNGV. The CDR3 is 15 amino acids. CDR3: CASSQGLRSTDTQYF. The CDR3 region has the DNA TGTGCCAGCAGCCAAGGCCTCAGAAGCACAGATACGCAGTATTTT. The entire variable domain, with the rest obtained from reference TRBV11-2 and TRBJ2-3, is as follows: EAGVAQSPRYKIIEKRQSVAFWCNPISGHATLYWYQQILGQGPKLLIQFQNNGVVDDSQLPKDRFSAERLKGVDSTLKIQPAKLEDSAVYLCASSQGLRSTDTQYFGPGTRLTVL.

V and J are TRBV11-2 and TRBJ2-5, with 8 bases identical to TRBD2. Germline V CDR1 and CDR2: SGHAT, FQNNGV. The CDR3 consists of 14 residues. V lost 5 bases, J lost 4 bases, and 6 bases stayed unmatched. DNA of the CDR3: TGTGCCAGCAGCAATCGGGGGGGGCGAGAGACCCAGTACTTC. Its translation is CASSNRGGRETQYF.

The genes are TRBV5-1 and TRBJ2-1; 12 nucleotides agree with TRBD2. Germline CDR1 SGHRS, CDR2 YFSETQ. The CDR3 contains 14 residues. V lost 3 bases to trimming and J lost 6 bases; unmatched junction nucleotides: 1. The CDR3 sequence: CASSWTSGANEQFF. CDR3 DNA: TGCGCCAGCAGCTGGACTAGCGGGGCCAATGAGCAGTTCTTC.

This clone was detected only once. The V and J genes are TRBV7-8 and TRBJ2-7; D gene uncertain. CDR3 length: 12 amino acids. Trimming took off 5 bases at V and 5 bases at J, with 10 bases between the two ends. Germline V CDR1 and CDR2: SGHVS, FQNEAQ. DNA of the CDR3: TGTGCCAGCAGCCAGACCCGACACGAGCAGTACTTC. Protein product: CASSQTRHEQYF.

This chain connects TRBV7-2 to TRBJ1-3, with TRBD1 as a possible D gene (5 bases). The germline V gene has CDR1 SGHTA and CDR2 FQGNSA. The CDR3 contains 15 residues. Trimming took off 5 bases at V and 0 bases at J, with 11 bases between the two ends. The CDR3 DNA follows: TGTGCCAGCAGCCGAGAGACAGTCTCTGGAAACACCATATATTTT. Translating gives CASSRETVSGNTIYF. Using reference TRBV7-2 and TRBJ1-3 for the parts outside the CDR3, the full variable domain is GAGVSQSPSNKVTEKGKDVELRCDPISGHTALYWYRQSLGQGLEFLIYFQGNSAPDKSGLPSDRFSAERTGGSVSTLTIQRTQQEDSAVYLCASSRETVSGNTIYFGEGSWLTVV.

The chain employs TRBV15 and TRBJ1-5, with D maybe TRBD1 (5 bases). V was shortened by 9 bases and J by 1 base, with 13 bases between the two germline ends. The CDR3 runs 14 residues. Germline CDR1 LNHNV, CDR2 YYDKDF (reference sequence). This chain's CDR3 is CATSPGASNQPQHF. CDR3 sequence (DNA): TGTGCCACATCCCCCGGGGCGAGCAATCAGCCCCAGCATTTT. Using reference TRBV15 and TRBJ1-5 for the parts outside the CDR3, the full variable domain is DAMVIQNPRYQVTQFGKPVTLSCSQTLNHNVMYWYQQKSSQAPKLLFHYYDKDFNNEADTPDNFQSRRPNTSFCFLDIRSPGLGDTAMYLCATSPGASNQPQHFGDGTRLSIL.

V gene TRBV7-8 combines with J gene TRBJ2-4, with D possibly being TRBD1 (5 bases). The CDR3 has 13 residues. Between the trimmed V and J ends, which lost 5 bases and 0 bases, there was a span of 5 bases. Germline V gene lookup returns CDR1 SGHVS and CDR2 FQNEAQ. The CDR3 reads CASSDRAKNIQYF. Written as DNA, the CDR3 is TGTGCCAGCAGCGACAGAGCCAAAAACATTCAGTACTTC.

The chain recombines TRBV5-1 with TRBJ2-7; D not resolved. Deletions cut 1 base from V and 10 bases from J, with 12 bases between. The CDR3 covers 12 residues. Germline V gene lookup returns CDR1 SGHRS and CDR2 YFSETQ. CDR3 protein: CASSLPSRKQYF. The CDR3 DNA sequence: TGCGCCAGCAGCTTGCCCAGTAGGAAACAGTACTTC.

V is TRBV28 and J is TRBJ2-7; 8 bases align to TRBD1. J lost 4 bases, V lost 5 bases, and 10 bases had no gene match. This CDR3 contains 15 residues. Germline CDR1 reads MDHEN; CDR2 reads SYDVKM. DNA for the CDR3: TGTGCCAGCAGTCCCACAGGACAGGGAAGGTACGAGCAGTACTTC. Encoded protein: CASSPTGQGRYEQYF.

V and J are TRBV29-1 and TRBJ1-2, with unresolved D. Deletions cut 8 bases from V and 2 bases from J, with 15 bases between. This CDR3 spans 13 amino acids. Germline loops: CDR1 SQVTM, CDR2 ANQGSEA. Here the CDR3 DNA reads TGCAGCTCCGAACTGTTAGGGAACTATGGCTACACCTTC. Protein: CSSELLGNYGYTF.

The chain couples TRBV5-1 to TRBJ2-7, with D tentatively TRBD1 (5 bases). CDR3 length: 14 residues. The germline CDR1 and CDR2 sequences are SGHRS and YFSETQ. The V end lost 2 bases, the J end lost 4 bases, and 13 bases lay between the germline ends. DNA of the CDR3: TGCGCCAGCAGCTTAAGGGGCGAGGTTTACGAGCAGTACTTC. It encodes CASSLRGEVYEQYF.

V gene TRBV6-5 combines with J gene TRBJ2-7; D gene unclear. From germline, CDR1 is MNHEY and CDR2 SVGAGI. Trimming took off 6 bases at V and 1 base at J, with 4 bases between the two ends. The CDR3 loop spans 11 amino acids. Here the CDR3 reads CASSQSYEQYF. As DNA, the CDR3 is TGTGCCAGCAGCCAGTCCTACGAGCAGTACTTC.

The chain has TRBV5-8 and TRBJ2-7; 7 nucleotides match TRBD2. Germline lookup yields CDR1 SGHTS and CDR2 YDEGEE. The CDR3 runs 15 residues. Losses at the gene ends were 2 bases for V and 2 bases for J; bases not matched to a gene: 7. The CDR3: CASSFSGLTTYEQYF. CDR3 bases: TGTGCCAGCAGCTTTTCGGGACTAACAACCTACGAGCAGTACTTC.

The rearrangement links TRBV11-2 to TRBJ1-3, with D possibly matching TRBD1 (5 bases). CDR3 size: 13 residues. Germline-derived CDR1 and CDR2 are SGHAT and FQNNGV. V was clipped by 6 bases and J by 2 bases, with 8 bases between them. The CDR3 sequence is CASRQGTGNTIYF. CDR3 DNA sequence: TGTGCCAGCAGGCAGGGAACTGGAAACACCATATATTTT.

This chain uses TRBV9 with TRBJ2-1; a weak D match, TRBD1 (6 bases). Trimming stripped 4 bases from V and 7 bases from J, with 21 bases between. The V gene's germline CDR1 is SGDLS and CDR2 YYNGEE. The CDR3 loop spans 16 amino acids. The CDR3 nucleotides are TGTGCCAGCAGCCCAGACCAGGGGAGAACTATTAATGAGCAGTTCTTC. Protein sequence: CASSPDQGRTINEQFF.

CDR3 bases: TGTGCCAGCAGCGTAACTCCGGGACAGGGGGTGACAGATACGCAGTATTTT. This encodes CASSVTPGQGVTDTQYF. V gene TRBV9 combines with J gene TRBJ2-3, with 11 bases lining up with TRBD1. The CDR3 extends over 17 amino acids. J was trimmed by 3 bases and V by 1 base; bases with no gene match: 7. Germline V gives CDR1 SGDLS, CDR2 YYNGEE. Full variable domain (remainder filled in from reference TRBV9 and TRBJ2-3): DSGVTQTPKHLITATGQRVTLRCSPRSGDLSVYWYQQSLDQGLQFLIQYYNGEERAKGNILERFSAQQFPDLHSELNLSSLELGDSALYFCASSVTPGQGVTDTQYFGPGTRLTVL.

This chain links TRBV7-2 with TRBJ1-5, with a tentative D call TRBD1 (6 bases). V lost 4 bases and J lost 3, with 10 bases in between. The CDR3 extends over 14 amino acids. Germline-derived CDR1 and CDR2 are SGHTA and FQGNSA. In DNA form, the CDR3 reads TGTGCCAGCAGCTCCGGACAGCCCAATCAGCCCCAGCATTTT. It encodes CASSSGQPNQPQHF.

This chain uses TRBV7-2 with TRBJ2-7; D not resolved. V lost 0 bases and J lost 7, with 16 bases in between. The CDR3 sequence is 15 residues long. Germline-derived CDR1 and CDR2 are SGHTA and FQGNSA. The CDR3 region has the DNA TGTGCCAGCAGCTTAGCGCTAGGCAGCTTGAGGGAGCAGTACTTC. Protein sequence: CASSLALGSLREQYF.

This clone was seen just once. The chain combines TRBV28 with TRBJ1-3; D is unresolved. V lost 5 bases, J lost 0 bases, and 14 bases lay in between. The CDR3 length is 16 residues. In germline, CDR1 is MDHEN, CDR2 SYDVKM. This CDR3 reads CASSQTRERSGNTIYF. The DNA of the CDR3 is TGTGCCAGCAGTCAAACACGAGAGCGCTCTGGAAACACCATATATTTT.